The source of this T cell receptor beta chain is a study of blood T cell repertoires in COVID-19. Study-wide context: Samples taken during acute and convalescent COVID-19 were collected in the United States, Italy and Spain.

Authors' processing steps: For nucleated cells, counts were estimated from reference gene primer amplification. The method was immunoSEQ multiplex PCR; TCRdb's version includes in-frame clones alone and lacks a portion of them. Clone size and the V and J calls come from that table; the DNA yielded D and trimming. The data contain roughly 200,000 clones, 80% to 90% of them singletons. Up to 2 weeks before entering the study, exposed participants had met a COVID-19 case. The CDR3 consists of 15 residues. CDR1 is MNHEY, CDR2 SMNVEV, per germline (reference sequence). Deletions cut 0 bases from V and 3 bases from J, with 9 bases between.

This chain connects TRBV27 to TRBJ1-3, with D possibly being TRBD1 (6 bases). Specimen: PBMCs or T cells enriched from blood (not recorded which). This clonotype was obtained from a woman aged 25 to 39 who had been exposed to COVID-19. DNA of the CDR3: TGTGCCAGCAGTTTATCGGGGGCGCATGGAAACACCATATATTTT. It codes for CASSLSGAHGNTIYF.